The 9 T cell receptor beta chains listed next were all sequenced from one sample in a study of blood T cell repertoires in COVID-19. Assay: immunoSEQ multiplex PCR; the TCRdb copy retains only in-frame clones and omits some. The sample contains 14,000 or so clones, 85% to 90% of which appear only once. The sequencing input was peripheral blood. All receptors derive from a man aged 45-65 years with active COVID-19.

This chain uses TRBV11-2 with TRBJ2-7; D not certain. This CDR3 contains 13 residues. Germline loops: CDR1 SGHAT, CDR2 FQNNGV. V lost 4 bases to trimming and J lost 9 bases, with 16 bases between them. The CDR3 loop is CASSSLVLRGQYF. DNA for the CDR3: TGTGCCAGCAGCTCTCTAGTCCTACGAGGGCAGTACTTC.

V and J are TRBV28 and TRBJ2-3; 10 nucleotides agree with TRBD2. The V and J ends lost 4 bases and 0 bases, in that order; junction bases with no gene match: 10. The CDR3 is 18 residues long. In germline, CDR1 is MDHEN, CDR2 SYDVKM. CDR3 sequence reads: CASSSRTSGVTSTDTQYF. CDR3 DNA sequence: TGTGCCAGCAGTTCCCGGACTAGCGGAGTAACTAGCACAGATACGCAGTATTTT.

CDR3 residues: CASSPMAGGDGYTF. CDR3 in DNA: TGTGCCAGCAGCCCGATGGCAGGGGGCGATGGCTACACCTTC. The chain carries TRBV7-2 and TRBJ1-2; TRBD1 agrees at 8 bases. Germline CDR1 is SGHTA and CDR2 is FQGNSA. CDR3 length: 14 amino acids. Trimming removed 5 bases from V and 6 bases from J; junction bases left unmatched: 8.

The chain combines TRBV2 with TRBJ2-5; possible D gene TRBD2, 5 bases. This CDR3 contains 13 residues. Looked up from germline, CDR1 is SNHLY and CDR2 is FYNNEI. V was trimmed by 9 bases and J by 6 bases, leaving 17 bases between them. The CDR3 sequence is CASGSRVAKTQYF. The CDR3 DNA sequence: TGTGCCAGTGGGAGTAGGGTAGCGAAGACCCAGTACTTC.

V gene TRBV5-4 combines with J gene TRBJ1-6; TRBD1 agrees at 9 bases. This CDR3 comprises 16 residues. Trimming cost V 1 base and J 6 bases; bases outside gene matches: 5. Germline V gene data show CDR1 as SGHNT and CDR2 as YYREEE (reference sequence). This chain's CDR3 is CASSLPDRGGNSPLHF. The DNA of the CDR3 is TGTGCCAGCAGCTTGCCGGACAGGGGCGGTAATTCACCCCTCCACTTT.

This clone was counted once. The CDR3 loop reads CASSPGHFNQPQHF. CDR3 DNA: TGTGCCAGCAGCCCGGGACACTTCAATCAGCCCCAGCATTTT. J is TRBJ1-5 and V is TRBV6-2 or TRBV6-3, with D maybe TRBD1 (6 bases). This CDR3 contains 14 residues. Deletions cut 6 bases from V and 3 bases from J, with 12 bases between. Per germline, CDR1 MNHEY and CDR2 SVGEGT.

CDR3 region: CASSSQGSDQPQHF. The CDR3 nucleotides read TGTGCCAGCAGTTCACAGGGGTCTGATCAGCCCCAGCATTTT. This chain uses TRBV5-4 with TRBJ1-5; 7 bases are a match to TRBD1. Per germline, CDR1 SGHNT and CDR2 YYREEE (reference sequence). The CDR3 contains 14 residues. Trimming took 5 bases from V and 5 from J; bases not matched to a gene: 7. The complete variable domain, with remaining parts taken from reference TRBV5-4 and TRBJ1-5, reads ETGVTQSPTHLIKTRGQQVTLRCSSQSGHNTVSWYQQALGQGPQFIFQYYREEENGRGNFPPRFSGLQFPNYSSELNVNALELDDSALYLCASSSQGSDQPQHFGDGTRLSIL.

The chain employs TRBV5-1 and TRBJ2-5; D uncertain. V lost 3 bases, J lost 1 base, and 7 bases lay in between. The CDR3 is made up of 13 amino acids. In germline, CDR1 is SGHRS, CDR2 YFSETQ. The DNA for the CDR3 is TGCGCCAGCAGCTCGTACTTCCAAGAGACCCAGTACTTC. Its protein is CASSSYFQETQYF.

This clone was found once. The chain recombines TRBV14 with TRBJ1-1, with D maybe TRBD1 (5 bases). This CDR3 spans 13 amino acids. CDR1 SGHDN and CDR2 FVKESK come from the germline V gene. V was pared by 0 bases and J by 11 bases, with 13 bases between. CDR3 in amino acids: CASSQDRAGFAFF. CDR3 in DNA: TGTGCCAGCAGCCAAGACAGGGCTGGATTCGCTTTCTTT.